These 2 T cell receptor beta chains were sequenced from one sample in a study of T cell repertoires in cytomegalovirus infection. TCRdb fed the reads into MiXCR, producing one record per CDR3 protein. The table includes approximately 250,000 distinct CDR3 sequences, around 9% detected once. Sequencing used PBMCs. The receptors here all came from a human donor in good health (CMV status not recorded). Some clones in this sample may be carry-over from other donors' samples.

This clonotype turned up a few times. V is TRBV7-2 and J is TRBJ2-6; D is tentatively TRBD1 or TRBD2 (5 bases each). Germline assignment: CDR1 SGHTA and CDR2 FQGNSA. V shed 11 bases and J shed 4 bases, with 15 bases lying between them. CDR3 length: 14 amino acids. CDR3 sequence reads: CAGTVGTGANVLTF. DNA for the CDR3: TGTGCCGGCACAGTTGGGACCGGGGCCAACGTCCTGACTTTC.

This clonotype has ten or more counts. The chain joins TRBV28 to TRBJ2-3; a weak D match, TRBD1 (5 bases). Trimming removed 6 bases from V and 2 bases from J, with 9 bases in between. Germline assignment: CDR1 MDHEN and CDR2 SYDVKM. This CDR3 contains 13 residues. Written as DNA, the CDR3 is TGTGCCAGCAGGAAGGGGTTCACAGATACGCAGTATTTT. It is translated as CASRKGFTDTQYF.